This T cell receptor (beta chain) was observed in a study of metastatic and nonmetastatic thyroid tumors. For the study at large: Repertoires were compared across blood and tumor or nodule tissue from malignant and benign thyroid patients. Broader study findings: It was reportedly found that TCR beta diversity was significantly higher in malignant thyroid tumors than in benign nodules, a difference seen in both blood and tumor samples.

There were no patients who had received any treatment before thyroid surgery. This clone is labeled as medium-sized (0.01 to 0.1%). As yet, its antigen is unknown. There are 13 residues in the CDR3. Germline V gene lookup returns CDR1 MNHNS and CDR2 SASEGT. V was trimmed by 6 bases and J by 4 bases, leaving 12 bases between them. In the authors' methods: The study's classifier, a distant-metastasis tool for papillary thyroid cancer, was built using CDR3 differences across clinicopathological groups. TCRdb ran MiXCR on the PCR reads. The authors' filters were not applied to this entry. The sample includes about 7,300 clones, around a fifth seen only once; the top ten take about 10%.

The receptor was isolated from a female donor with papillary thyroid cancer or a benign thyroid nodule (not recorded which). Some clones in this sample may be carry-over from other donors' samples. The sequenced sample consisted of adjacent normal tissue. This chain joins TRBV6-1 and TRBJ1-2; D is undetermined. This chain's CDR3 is CASRKGPLYGYTF. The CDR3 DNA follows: TGTGCCAGCAGAAAAGGGCCTCTCTATGGCTACACCTTC.